This T cell receptor beta chain is drawn from a study of blood T cell repertoires in COVID-19. In the authors' workflow: Estimates of nucleated cell counts were drawn from the amplification of reference gene primers. The method was immunoSEQ multiplex PCR; TCRdb's version includes in-frame clones alone and lacks a portion of them. V and J calls and clone size come straight from that table; D and trimming were deduced from the DNA. The table lists about 170,000 clones, roughly 84% of them singletons. Looked up from germline, CDR1 is LGHNA and CDR2 is YNFKEQ. Trimming pared 0 bases from V and 4 bases from J, leaving 13 bases between. There are 16 residues in the CDR3. Each participant's cohort was designated according to participant-reported clinical history.

This receptor was taken from a man between 45 and 60 years old who had recovered from COVID-19. The V and J genes are TRBV4-2 and TRBJ1-5; D unclear. The material sequenced was PBMCs or T cells enriched from blood (not recorded which). CDR3 sequence reads: CASSQDRQAGNQPQHF. Here the CDR3 DNA reads TGTGCCAGCAGCCAAGATCGGCAGGCTGGAAATCAGCCCCAGCATTTT.